Shown below are 18 T cell receptor beta chains from a single sample sequenced in a study of TIL therapy for anti-PD-1-resistant metastatic lung cancer. Time point noted: pre-treatment sample, taken before nivolumab and TIL therapy. The libraries were made with immunoSEQ v3. Clones were sequenced by immunoSEQ multiplex PCR, and TCRdb holds only the in-frame ones, with some missing. The sample shows approximately 18,000 clones, around 82% of them seen only once. The input for sequencing was blood, taken at baseline. The receptors derive from a person aged 25 to 80 with non-small cell lung cancer.

This clone was found once. The chain uses TRBV21-1 and TRBJ1-2; no DNA check was done on the table's D call, TRBD1. TRBV21-1 is marked as a pseudogene. CDR3 length equals 15 residues. This chain's CDR3 is CASSKERDRGYGYTF. The DNA for the CDR3 is TGTGCCAGCAGCAAAGAAAGAGACAGGGGCTATGGCTACACCTTC.

The rearrangement links TRBV28 to TRBJ1-5; TRBD1 aligns across 12 bases. Germline lookup yields CDR1 MDHEN and CDR2 SYDVKM. The CDR3 covers 17 residues. Trimming at V came to 8 bases and at J to 0 bases, leaving 8 bases not matched to a gene. CDR3 nucleotide sequence: TGTGCCAGCCGGGACAGGGGGCTAAGGTATAGCAATCAGCCCCAGCATTTT. Translation gives CASRDRGLRYSNQPQHF. Based on the CDR3 plus reference TRBV28 and TRBJ1-5, the full variable domain is DVKVTQSSRYLVKRTGEKVFLECVQDMDHENMFWYRQDPGLGLRLIYFSYDVKMKEKGDIPEGYSVSREKKERFSLILESASTNQTSMYLCASRDRGLRYSNQPQHFGDGTRLSIL.

This chain uses TRBV5-4 with TRBJ1-2; D is uncertain. Looked up from germline, CDR1 is SGHNT and CDR2 is YYREEE (reference sequence). Trimming took 4 bases from V and 0 from J, leaving 10 bases between them. The CDR3 sequence is 14 residues long. This chain's CDR3 is CASSPELANYGYTF. The CDR3 region has the DNA TGTGCCAGCAGCCCCGAATTAGCTAACTATGGCTACACCTTC.

The V gene is TRBV19, the J gene TRBJ2-5, with 7 nucleotides matching TRBD2. The CDR3 consists of 12 residues. Trimming took 5 bases from V and 5 from J; bases not matched to a gene: 2. Looked up from germline, CDR1 is LNHDA and CDR2 is SQIVND (reference sequence). The CDR3 DNA reads TGTGCCAGTAGTCAGGGAGGGGAGACCCAGTACTTC. Translating it yields CASSQGGETQYF.

The chain employs TRBV6-1 and TRBJ1-3; 7 bases line up with TRBD1. This CDR3 comprises 14 residues. J lost 4 bases, V lost 6 bases, and 6 bases had no gene match. The germline V gene encodes CDR1 MNHNS and CDR2 SASEGT. CDR3 bases: TGTGCCAGCAGCGATGGGACAGCCGGAAACACCATATATTTT. Encoded protein: CASSDGTAGNTIYF.

The gene calls are TRBV5-5 and TRBJ2-7, with D unresolved. Trimming removed 2 bases from V and 4 bases from J, with 13 bases in between. This CDR3 is built from 14 residues. The germline V gene encodes CDR1 SGHKS and CDR2 YYEKEE (reference sequence). DNA for the CDR3: TGTGCCAGCAGCTTCGAGGCTAAGGGTTACGAGCAGTACTTC. Translation gives CASSFEAKGYEQYF.

The genes are TRBV18 and TRBJ1-1; a possible D gene is TRBD1 (5 bases). Per the germline V gene, CDR1 is KGHSH and CDR2 is LQKENI. V was trimmed by 5 bases and J by 1 base, leaving 8 bases between them. The CDR3 consists of 13 residues. Here the CDR3 DNA reads TGTGCCAGCTCAACTGGACAGAACACTGAAGCTTTCTTT. Residues: CASSTGQNTEAFF. The full variable domain, in which reference TRBV18 and TRBJ1-1 provide the parts outside the CDR3, is NAGVMQNPRHLVRRRGQEARLRCSPMKGHSHVYWYRQLPEEGLKFMVYLQKENIIDESGMPKERFSAEFPKEGPSILRIQQVVRGDSAAYFCASSTGQNTEAFFGQGTRLTVV.

The chain combines TRBV5-1 with TRBJ2-2; D gene unclear. The CDR3 runs 16 residues. The germline V and J ends were trimmed by 4 bases and 0 bases, with 13 bases remaining between them. Germline CDR1 SGHRS, CDR2 YFSETQ. The chain's CDR3 is CASSTGSHTNTGELFF. The CDR3, as DNA: TGCGCCAGCAGCACCGGTTCCCATACGAACACCGGGGAGCTGTTTTTT.

The chain employs TRBV27 and TRBJ1-2, with a weak D call TRBD1 (5 bases). The germline V and J ends were trimmed by 7 bases and 4 bases, with 19 bases remaining between them. This CDR3 has 15 residues. CDR1 is MNHEY and CDR2 is SMNVEV in the germline V gene (reference sequence). CDR3 in amino acids: CASTPAGRGVYGYTF. The CDR3 region has the DNA TGTGCCAGCACACCGGCAGGTCGGGGGGTCTATGGCTACACCTTC.

The chain carries TRBV11-2 and TRBJ1-1; D is possibly TRBD1 (6 bases). This CDR3 is built from 15 residues. Trimming left V 3 bases short and J 3 bases short, with 14 bases between. The V gene's germline CDR1 is SGHAT and CDR2 FQNNGV. The CDR3 loop is CASSLRGAGDTEAFF. The CDR3 DNA reads TGTGCCAGCAGCTTGAGGGGGGCAGGGGACACTGAAGCTTTCTTT. The full variable domain, its missing parts supplied by reference TRBV11-2 and TRBJ1-1, is EAGVAQSPRYKIIEKRQSVAFWCNPISGHATLYWYQQILGQGPKLLIQFQNNGVVDDSQLPKDRFSAERLKGVDSTLKIQPAKLEDSAVYLCASSLRGAGDTEAFFGQGTRLTVV.

The chain joins TRBV7-2 to TRBJ1-1, with D maybe TRBD1 (6 bases). V was pared by 4 bases and J by 4 bases, with 13 bases between. CDR3 length: 14 amino acids. CDR1 SGHTA and CDR2 FQGNSA come from the germline V gene. The CDR3 nucleotides are TGTGCCAGCAGCTCGGGGGCGGGGATCACTGAAGCTTTCTTT. Translated, it gives CASSSGAGITEAFF. Combining the CDR3 with reference TRBV7-2 and TRBJ1-1 gives the whole variable domain GAGVSQSPSNKVTEKGKDVELRCDPISGHTALYWYRQSLGQGLEFLIYFQGNSAPDKSGLPSDRFSAERTGGSVSTLTIQRTQQEDSAVYLCASSSGAGITEAFFGQGTRLTVV.

The genes are TRBV9 and TRBJ2-2, with TRBD1 matching 9 bases. The CDR3 has 14 residues. Germline lookup yields CDR1 SGDLS and CDR2 YYNGEE. V gave up 3 bases and J gave up 7 bases; unmatched junction bases: 4. CDR3 sequence reads: CASSAGTGIGELFF. The CDR3 DNA follows: TGTGCCAGCAGCGCCGGGACAGGGATCGGGGAGCTGTTTTTT.

The rearrangement links TRBV6-1 to TRBJ2-1; possible D gene TRBD2, 5 bases. The CDR3 runs to 12 residues. V gave up 7 bases and J gave up 4 bases, with 8 bases separating them. Germline assignment: CDR1 MNHNS and CDR2 SASEGT. The CDR3 nucleotides read TGTGCCAGCAAAGCGGAATACAATGAGCAGTTCTTC. It is translated as CASKAEYNEQFF.

The rearrangement joins TRBV4-1 to TRBJ1-4; D remains ambiguous. This CDR3 has 15 residues. Germline CDR1 reads MGHRA; CDR2 reads YSYEKL. V was cut by 1 base and J by 8 bases, with 14 bases left in between. As DNA, the CDR3 is TGCGCCAGCAGCCAAGGGAACCGAGTTAGGGAAAAACTGTTTTTT. It codes for CASSQGNRVREKLFF.

The V gene is TRBV19, the J gene TRBJ1-3; the D is unclear. The V end was cut by 1 base, the J end by 2 bases, with 9 bases between. The germline V gene encodes CDR1 LNHDA and CDR2 SQIVND (reference sequence). The CDR3 extends over 15 amino acids. The CDR3 nucleotides read TGTGCCAGTAGTATAGGACGGCATACTGGAAACACCATATATTTT. Its protein product is CASSIGRHTGNTIYF. Full variable domain (rest looked up from reference TRBV19 and TRBJ1-3): DGGITQSPKYLFRKEGQNVTLSCEQNLNHDAMYWYRQDPGQGLRLIYYSQIVNDFQKGDIAEGYSVSREKKESFPLTVTSAQKNPTAFYLCASSIGRHTGNTIYFGEGSWLTVV.

This clone was found a few times. The chain links TRBV19 to TRBJ1-1, with TRBD1 matching over 9 bases. Germline assignment: CDR1 LNHDA and CDR2 SQIVND (reference sequence). With V trimmed by 3 bases and J by 4 bases, 6 bases remained unmatched. CDR3 length: 15 amino acids. CDR3 loop: CASSMGDRDATEAFF. The CDR3 region has the DNA TGTGCCAGTAGTATGGGGGACAGGGATGCCACTGAAGCTTTCTTT.

The J gene is TRBJ1-3, the V gene TRBV7-2; 7 bases map to TRBD1. Germline CDR1 reads SGHTA; CDR2 reads FQGNSA. This CDR3 has 16 amino acids. V lost 1 base, J lost 4 bases, and 7 bases stayed unmatched. Here the CDR3 DNA reads TGTGCCAGCAGCTTAGATGCAGGGGGGTCCGGAAACACCATATATTTT. Amino acids: CASSLDAGGSGNTIYF.

This clone was counted a few times. The chain couples TRBV7-9 to TRBJ1-1; D not resolved. The CDR3 is 14 amino acids. CDR1 is SEHNR, CDR2 FQNEAQ, per germline (reference sequence). Between the trimmed V and J ends, which lost 1 base and 2 bases, there was a span of 8 bases. The CDR3 DNA reads TGTGCCAGCAGCTTAGATCCAGCTAACACTGAAGCTTTCTTT. It yields the protein CASSLDPANTEAFF.